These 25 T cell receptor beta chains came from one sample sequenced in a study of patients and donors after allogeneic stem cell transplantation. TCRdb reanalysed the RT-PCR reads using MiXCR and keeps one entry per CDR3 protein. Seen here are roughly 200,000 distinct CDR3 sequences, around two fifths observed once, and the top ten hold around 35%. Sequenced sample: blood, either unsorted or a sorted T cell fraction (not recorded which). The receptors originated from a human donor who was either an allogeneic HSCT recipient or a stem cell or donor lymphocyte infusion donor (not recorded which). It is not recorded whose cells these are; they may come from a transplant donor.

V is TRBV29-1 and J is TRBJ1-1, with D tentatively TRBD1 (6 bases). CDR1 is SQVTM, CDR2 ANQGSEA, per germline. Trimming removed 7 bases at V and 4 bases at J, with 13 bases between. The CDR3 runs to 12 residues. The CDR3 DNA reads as TGCAGCGCCTACAGGGTGGGCACTGAAGCTTTCTTT. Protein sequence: CSAYRVGTEAFF.

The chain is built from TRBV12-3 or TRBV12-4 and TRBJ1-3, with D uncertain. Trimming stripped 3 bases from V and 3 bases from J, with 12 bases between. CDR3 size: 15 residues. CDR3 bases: TGTGCCAGCAGTTTCTTCCCTCGGGTTGGAAACACCATATATTTT. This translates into CASSFFPRVGNTIYF.

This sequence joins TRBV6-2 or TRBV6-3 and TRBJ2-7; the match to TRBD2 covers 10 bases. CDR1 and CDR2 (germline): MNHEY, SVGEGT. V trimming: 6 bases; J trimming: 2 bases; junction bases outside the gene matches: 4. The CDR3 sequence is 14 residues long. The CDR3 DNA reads TGTGCCAGCAGCCCTACTAGCGGGGCCTACGAGCAGTACTTC. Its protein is CASSPTSGAYEQYF.

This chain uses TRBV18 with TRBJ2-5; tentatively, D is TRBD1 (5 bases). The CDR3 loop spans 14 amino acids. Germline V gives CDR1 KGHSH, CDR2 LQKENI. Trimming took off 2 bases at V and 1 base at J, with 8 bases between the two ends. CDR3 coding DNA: TGTGCCAGCTCACCAGGGGCAGCCCAAGAGACCCAGTACTTC. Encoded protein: CASSPGAAQETQYF.

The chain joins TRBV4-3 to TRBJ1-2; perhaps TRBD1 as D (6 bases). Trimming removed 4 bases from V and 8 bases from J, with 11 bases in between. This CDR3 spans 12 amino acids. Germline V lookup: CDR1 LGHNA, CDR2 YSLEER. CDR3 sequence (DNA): TGCGCCAGCAGCCGAACAGGGTCGGGCTACACCTTC. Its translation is CASSRTGSGYTF.

This chain's CDR3 is CASSQVGQGNEKLFF. In nucleotides, the CDR3 is TGCGCCAGCAGCCAAGTGGGTCAGGGAAATGAAAAACTGTTTTTT. The chain employs TRBV4-1 and TRBJ1-4, with TRBD1 as a possible D gene (5 bases). The V end was cut by 1 base, the J end by 5 bases, with 11 bases between. This CDR3 is 15 amino acids long. Looked up from germline, CDR1 is MGHRA and CDR2 is YSYEKL.

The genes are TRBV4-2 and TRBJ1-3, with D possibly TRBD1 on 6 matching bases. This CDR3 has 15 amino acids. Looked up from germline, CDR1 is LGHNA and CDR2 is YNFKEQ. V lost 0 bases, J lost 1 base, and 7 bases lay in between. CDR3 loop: CASSQDQGSGNTIYF. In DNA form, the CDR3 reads TGTGCCAGCAGCCAAGATCAGGGGTCTGGAAACACCATATATTTT.

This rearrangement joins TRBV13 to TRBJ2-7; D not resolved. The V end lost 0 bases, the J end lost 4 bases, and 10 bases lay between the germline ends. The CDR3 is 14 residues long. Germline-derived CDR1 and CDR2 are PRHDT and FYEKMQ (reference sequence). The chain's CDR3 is CASSLGRSVYEQYF. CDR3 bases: TGTGCCAGCAGCTTAGGCCGTTCGGTTTACGAGCAGTACTTC.

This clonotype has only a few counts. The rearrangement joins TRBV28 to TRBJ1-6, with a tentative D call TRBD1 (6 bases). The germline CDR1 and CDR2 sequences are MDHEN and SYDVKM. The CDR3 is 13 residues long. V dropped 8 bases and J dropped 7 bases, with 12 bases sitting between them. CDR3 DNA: TGTGCCAGCCTCCGACAGGAAAATTCACCCCTCCACTTT. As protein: CASLRQENSPLHF.

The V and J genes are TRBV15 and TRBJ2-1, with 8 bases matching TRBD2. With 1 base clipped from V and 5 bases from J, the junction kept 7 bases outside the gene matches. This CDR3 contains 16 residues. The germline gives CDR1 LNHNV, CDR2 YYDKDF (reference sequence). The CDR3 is CATSRAAGARHNEQFF. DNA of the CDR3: TGTGCCACCAGCAGAGCAGCGGGAGCCCGACACAATGAGCAGTTCTTC.

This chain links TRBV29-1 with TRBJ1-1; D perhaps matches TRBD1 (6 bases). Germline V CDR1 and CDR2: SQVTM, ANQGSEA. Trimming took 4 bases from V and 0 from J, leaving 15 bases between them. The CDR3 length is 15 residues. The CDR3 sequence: CSVVLSGQMNTEAFF. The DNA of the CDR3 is TGCAGCGTTGTACTTTCAGGACAGATGAACACTGAAGCTTTCTTT.

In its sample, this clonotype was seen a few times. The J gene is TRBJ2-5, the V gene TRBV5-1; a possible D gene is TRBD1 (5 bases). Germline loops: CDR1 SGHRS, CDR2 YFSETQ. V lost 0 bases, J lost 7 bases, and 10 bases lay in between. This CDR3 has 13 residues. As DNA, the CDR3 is TGCGCCAGCAGCTTGGAGGGGTCGGGGACCCAGTACTTC. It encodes CASSLEGSGTQYF.

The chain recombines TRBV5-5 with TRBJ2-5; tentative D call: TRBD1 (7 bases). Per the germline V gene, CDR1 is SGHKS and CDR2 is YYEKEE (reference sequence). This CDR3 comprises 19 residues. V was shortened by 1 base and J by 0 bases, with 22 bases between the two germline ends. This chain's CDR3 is CASSLRGTVQLSYQETQYF. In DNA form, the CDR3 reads TGTGCCAGCAGCTTGCGGGGGACAGTCCAGTTGTCTTACCAAGAGACCCAGTACTTC. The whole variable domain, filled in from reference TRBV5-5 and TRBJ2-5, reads DAGVTQSPTHLIKTRGQQVTLRCSPISGHKSVSWYQQVLGQGPQFIFQYYEKEERGRGNFPDRFSARQFPNYSSELNVNALLLGDSALYLCASSLRGTVQLSYQETQYFGPGTRLLVL.

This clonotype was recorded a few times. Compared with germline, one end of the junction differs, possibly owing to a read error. The CDR3 region has the DNA TGCAGTGCAAGAGCAGGGGGCGCAGGTAGTCAGCCCCAGCATTTT. It is translated as CSARAGGAGSQPQHF. The J gene is TRBJ1-5, the V gene TRBV20-1; 8 bases map to TRBD1. Germline V gene sequence: CDR1 DFQATT, CDR2 SNEGSKA (reference sequence). This CDR3 comprises 15 residues.

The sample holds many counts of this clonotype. The CDR3 spells CASSLSSGANVLTF. The CDR3, as DNA: TGTGCCAGCAGTTTAAGTAGCGGGGCCAACGTCCTGACTTTC. The V call is TRBV12-3 or TRBV12-4, the J call TRBJ2-6; no firm D call. CDR3 length: 14 residues. V was clipped by 2 bases and J by 4 bases, with 6 bases between them.

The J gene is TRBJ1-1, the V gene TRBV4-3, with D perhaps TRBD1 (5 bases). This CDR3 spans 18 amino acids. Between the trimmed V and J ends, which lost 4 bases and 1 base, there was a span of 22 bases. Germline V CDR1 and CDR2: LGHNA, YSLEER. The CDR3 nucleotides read TGCGCCAGCAGCCCCAAAGGCGGGGGAAGGGGAAGGAACACTGAAGCTTTCTTT. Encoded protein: CASSPKGGGRGRNTEAFF.

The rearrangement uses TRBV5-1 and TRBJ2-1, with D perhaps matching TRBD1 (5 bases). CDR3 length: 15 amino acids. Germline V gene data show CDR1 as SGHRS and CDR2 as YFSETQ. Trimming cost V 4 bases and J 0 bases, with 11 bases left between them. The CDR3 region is CASSVGASSYNEQFF. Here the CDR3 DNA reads TGCGCCAGCAGCGTAGGGGCCAGCTCCTACAATGAGCAGTTCTTC. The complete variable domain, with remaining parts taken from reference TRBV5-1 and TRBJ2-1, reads KAGVTQTPRYLIKTRGQQVTLSCSPISGHRSVSWYQQTPGQGLQFLFEYFSETQRNKGNFPGRFSGRQFSNSRSEMNVSTLELGDSALYLCASSVGASSYNEQFFGPGTRLTVL.

This CDR3 reads CASSVGGGRLFGEQYF. The CDR3 nucleotides are TGTGCCAGCAGCGTAGGGGGCGGGAGATTGTTTGGCGAGCAGTACTTC. The rearrangement uses TRBV9 and TRBJ2-7; 7 nucleotides align to TRBD2. Per germline, CDR1 SGDLS and CDR2 YYNGEE. The CDR3 covers 16 residues. Unmatched junction bases numbered 12, after V lost 0 bases and J lost 6 bases.

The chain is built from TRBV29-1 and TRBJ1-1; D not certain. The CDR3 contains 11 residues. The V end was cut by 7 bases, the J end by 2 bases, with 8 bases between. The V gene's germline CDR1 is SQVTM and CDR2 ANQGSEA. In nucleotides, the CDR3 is TGCAGCGCGAGACCTAACACTGAAGCTTTCTTT. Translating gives CSARPNTEAFF.

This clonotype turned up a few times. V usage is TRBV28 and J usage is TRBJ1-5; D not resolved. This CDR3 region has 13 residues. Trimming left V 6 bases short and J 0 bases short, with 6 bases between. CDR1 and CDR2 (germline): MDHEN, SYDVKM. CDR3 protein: CASSLPSNQPQHF. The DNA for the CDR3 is TGTGCCAGCAGCTTGCCTAGCAATCAGCCCCAGCATTTT.

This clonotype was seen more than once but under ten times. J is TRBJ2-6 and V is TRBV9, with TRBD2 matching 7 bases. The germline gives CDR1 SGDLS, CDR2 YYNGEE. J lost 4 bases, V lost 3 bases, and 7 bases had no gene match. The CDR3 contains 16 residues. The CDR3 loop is CASSAGTISGANVLTF. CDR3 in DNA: TGTGCCAGCAGCGCGGGGACTATTTCCGGGGCCAACGTCCTGACTTTC.

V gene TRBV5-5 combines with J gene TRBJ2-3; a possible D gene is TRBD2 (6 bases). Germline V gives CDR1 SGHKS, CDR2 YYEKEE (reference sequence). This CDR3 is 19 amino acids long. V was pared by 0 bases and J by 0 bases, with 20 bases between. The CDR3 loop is CASSLGATSRKSSTDTQYF. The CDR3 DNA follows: TGTGCCAGCAGCTTGGGTGCCACTAGCAGGAAATCTAGCACAGATACGCAGTATTTT. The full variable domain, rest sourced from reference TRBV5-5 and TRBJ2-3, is DAGVTQSPTHLIKTRGQQVTLRCSPISGHKSVSWYQQVLGQGPQFIFQYYEKEERGRGNFPDRFSARQFPNYSSELNVNALLLGDSALYLCASSLGATSRKSSTDTQYFGPGTRLTVL.

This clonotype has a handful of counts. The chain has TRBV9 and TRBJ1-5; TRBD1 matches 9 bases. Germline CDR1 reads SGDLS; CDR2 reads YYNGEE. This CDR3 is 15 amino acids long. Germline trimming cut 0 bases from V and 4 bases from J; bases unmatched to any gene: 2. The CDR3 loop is CASSVGDRENQPQHF. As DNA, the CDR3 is TGTGCCAGCAGCGTAGGGGACAGGGAAAATCAGCCCCAGCATTTT.

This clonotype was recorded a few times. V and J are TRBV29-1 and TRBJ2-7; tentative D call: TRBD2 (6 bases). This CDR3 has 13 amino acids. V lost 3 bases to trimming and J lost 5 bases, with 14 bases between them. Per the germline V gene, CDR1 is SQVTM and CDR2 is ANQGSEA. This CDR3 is CSVERAGGDEQYF. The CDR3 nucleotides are TGCAGCGTTGAGCGGGCGGGCGGGGACGAGCAGTACTTC.

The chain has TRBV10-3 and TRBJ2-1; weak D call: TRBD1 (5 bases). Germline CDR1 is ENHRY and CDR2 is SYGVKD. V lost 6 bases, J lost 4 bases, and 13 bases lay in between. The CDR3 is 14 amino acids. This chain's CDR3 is CAISWTSAYNEQFF. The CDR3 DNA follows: TGTGCCATCAGCTGGACATCAGCTTACAATGAGCAGTTCTTC.